The source of this T cell receptor (beta chain) is a study of T cells in Graves' hyperthyroidism and ophthalmopathy. TCR beta CDR3 regions were amplified from RNA. Primed by the HTBI set, a first-round RT-PCR was run on the TCR CDR3. TCRdb independently ran MiXCR on the multiplex PCR reads; one entry per CDR3 protein. The sample lists about 560,000 distinct CDR3 sequences, around 16% occurring once. In its sample, this clonotype was seen many times. The authors deemed Graves' hyperthyroidism stable absent ophthalmopathy progression within 18 months. The CDR3 runs to 15 residues. Per the germline V gene, CDR1 is SEHNR and CDR2 is FQNEAQ (reference sequence). Trimming at V came to 7 bases and at J to 3 bases, leaving 10 bases not matched to a gene.

The source of this sequence is a woman younger than 45 with Graves' hyperthyroidism. The rearrangement joins TRBV7-9 to TRBJ1-1; 8 bases align to TRBD1. The sequenced sample was blood. CDR3 sequence reads: CASTSTGQGDTEAFF. CDR3 bases: TGTGCCAGCACCTCCACCGGACAGGGCGACACTGAAGCTTTCTTT.